These 6 T cell receptor beta chains came from one sample sequenced in a study of T-cell reconstitution after alpha-beta-depleted transplantation in children. Unique molecular identifiers were incorporated when the TCRbeta library was constructed. Each CDR3 protein gets one entry after TCRdb re-called the PCR reads with MiXCR. The table shows about 580,000 distinct CDR3 sequences, with around 27% occurring only once. Source: PBMCs, taken before TCRalphabeta/CD19-depleted stem cell transplant. These receptors originate from a boy under three years old with Wiskott-Aldrich syndrome, due to receive a stem cell transplant.

V is TRBV12-3 or TRBV12-4 and J is TRBJ2-5; 9 nucleotides align to TRBD2. The CDR3 length is 15 residues. Trimming removed 3 bases from V and 4 bases from J; junction bases left unmatched: 6. CDR3: CASSFSAGGRETQYF. In DNA form, the CDR3 reads TGTGCCAGCAGTTTCTCGGCGGGAGGGCGAGAGACCCAGTACTTC.

The sample holds one count of this clonotype. The chain couples TRBV12-3 or TRBV12-4 to TRBJ2-7; 7 bases match TRBD2. The CDR3 sequence is 17 residues long. V lost 1 base, J lost 2 bases, and 11 bases stayed unmatched. CDR3 amino acids: CASSLGGSSLSPYEQYF. DNA for the CDR3: TGTGCCAGCAGTTTAGGCGGGAGTTCACTTAGTCCCTACGAGCAGTACTTC.

The J gene is TRBJ2-5, the V gene TRBV5-1, with TRBD2 as a possible D gene (6 bases). The CDR3 is made up of 15 amino acids. V was pared by 7 bases and J by 0 bases, with 16 bases between. From germline, CDR1 is SGHRS and CDR2 YFSETQ. The CDR3 DNA sequence: TGCGCCAGCGTTACCGGGACTCAAAACCAAGAGACCCAGTACTTC. Encoded protein: CASVTGTQNQETQYF.

The V gene is TRBV10-3, the J gene TRBJ2-5; TRBD1 matches at 9 bases. CDR1 and CDR2 from the germline V gene are ENHRY and SYGVKD. The junction had 6 bases not matched to a gene; V was cut back by 4 bases and J by 0 bases. This CDR3 comprises 16 residues. The chain's CDR3 is CAISGGQGGDQETQYF. The CDR3, as DNA: TGTGCCATCAGTGGGGGACAGGGAGGGGACCAAGAGACCCAGTACTTC.

This clonotype appeared a few times. The chain recombines TRBV7-3 with TRBJ2-3, with 7 bases fitting TRBD2. In germline, CDR1 is SGHTA, CDR2 FQGTGA. J gave up 4 bases and V 0 bases, and 10 bases lay outside the gene matches. CDR3 length: 17 residues. The CDR3 sequence: CASSLTLSGMGADTQYF. CDR3 in DNA: TGTGCCAGCAGCTTAACTCTGAGCGGGATGGGAGCAGATACGCAGTATTTT.

The rearrangement links TRBV20-1 to TRBJ2-1; D may be TRBD1 (7 bases). V was clipped by 3 bases and J by 1 base, with 19 bases between them. The CDR3 loop spans 17 amino acids. Germline CDR1 reads DFQATT; CDR2 reads SNEGSKA (reference sequence). This chain's CDR3 is CSARAGGWGLSYNEQFF. The DNA of the CDR3 is TGCAGTGCTAGGGCAGGGGGGTGGGGGCTTTCCTACAATGAGCAGTTCTTC.